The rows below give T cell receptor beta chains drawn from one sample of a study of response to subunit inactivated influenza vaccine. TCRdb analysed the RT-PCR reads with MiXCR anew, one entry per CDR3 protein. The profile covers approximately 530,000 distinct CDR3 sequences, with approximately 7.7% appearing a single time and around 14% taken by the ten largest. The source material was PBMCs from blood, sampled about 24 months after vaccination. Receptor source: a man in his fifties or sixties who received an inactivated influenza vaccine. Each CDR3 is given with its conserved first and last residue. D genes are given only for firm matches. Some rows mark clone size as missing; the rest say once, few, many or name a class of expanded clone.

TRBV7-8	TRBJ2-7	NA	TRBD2	TGTGCCAGCAGCTTCACGGCGTTAGCGGGACTCTACGAGCAGTACTTC	CASSFTALAGLYEQYF
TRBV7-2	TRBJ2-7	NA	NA	TGTGCCAGCAGCCTGGGACCGCTCGACGAGCAGTACTTC	CASSLGPLDEQYF
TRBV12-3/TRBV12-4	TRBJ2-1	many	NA	TGTGCCAGCAGGCTGGGGGTTGAGCAGTTCTTC	CASRLGVEQFF
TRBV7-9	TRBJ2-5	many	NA	TGTGCCGGCGAGAATTTAAAGACCCAGTACTTC	CAGENLKTQYF
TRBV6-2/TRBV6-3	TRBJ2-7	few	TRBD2	TGTGCCAGCAGCCCTGCTAGCGGGAGAAAGTACTTC	CASSPASGRKYF
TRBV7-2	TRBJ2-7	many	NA	TGTGCCAGCTCGGGCACCTTCTACGAGCAGTACTTC	CASSGTFYEQYF
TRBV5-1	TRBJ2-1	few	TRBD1	TGCGCCAGCAGCTTGGGCGGCGGGACAGGGAGAGGCGAGCAGTTCTTC	CASSLGGGTGRGEQFF
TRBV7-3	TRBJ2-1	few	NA	TGTGCCAGCAGCTCGACCGGAACTTCCTCCTTGGGGGAGCAGTTCTTC	CASSSTGTSSLGEQFF
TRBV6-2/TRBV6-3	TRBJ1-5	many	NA	TGTGCCAGCAGTTACTCGATCATGGACAGTCGAAATCAGCCCCAGCATTTT	CASSYSIMDSRNQPQHF
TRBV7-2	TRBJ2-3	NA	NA	TGTGCCAGCAGTTTTAACAGCGGGTTTAACGCAGGGGATACGCAGGATTTT	CASSFNSGFNAGDTQDF
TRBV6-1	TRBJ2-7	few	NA	TGTGCCAGCAGTGCAGGGGGGCCCTCCTACGAGCAGTACTTC	CASSAGGPSYEQYF
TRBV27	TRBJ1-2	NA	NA	TGTGCCAGCAGACCGGGACCTGAATATGGCTACACCTTC	CASRPGPEYGYTF
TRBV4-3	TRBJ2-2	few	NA	TGCGCCAGCAGCCAGCTATCCGGGACTGTGAACACCGGGGAGCTGTTTTTT	CASSQLSGTVNTGELFF
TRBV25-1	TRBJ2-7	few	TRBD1	TGTGCCAGCAGTGAAATTGGGAAGACAGGACAGGCTTCCTACGAGCAGTACTTC	CASSEIGKTGQASYEQYF
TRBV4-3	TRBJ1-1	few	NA	TGCGCCAGCAGCCAAGAAAGGAACACTGAAGTTTTCTTT	CASSQERNTEVFF
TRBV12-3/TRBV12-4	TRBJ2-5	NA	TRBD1	TGTGCCAGCAGCACCGGGACAGGGGCTGGAGAGACCCAGTACTTC	CASSTGTGAGETQYF